This T cell receptor beta chain was observed in a study of blood T cell repertoires in COVID-19. Study background: Spain, Italy and the United States supplied samples that represented acute and convalescent COVID-19.

The CDR3 consists of 16 residues. V shed 4 bases and J 0 bases; nucleotides not matched to a gene: 8. Germline V gene lookup returns CDR1 LNHDA and CDR2 SQIVND (reference sequence). Assay used: immunoSEQ multiplex PCR; TCRdb lists only in-frame clones, some missing. The sample has about 130,000 clones; around four fifths are singletons. Allocation to cohorts depended on clinical history reported by the participants. This chain joins TRBV19 and TRBJ1-2; 7 bases match TRBD1. Sequenced: PBMCs or T cells enriched from blood (not recorded which). The sequence was obtained from a man aged 35 to 55 with acute COVID-19. CDR3 loop: CASSKGDRGSNYGYTF. The CDR3 DNA follows: TGTGCCAGTAGTAAGGGGGACAGAGGATCTAACTATGGCTACACCTTC.